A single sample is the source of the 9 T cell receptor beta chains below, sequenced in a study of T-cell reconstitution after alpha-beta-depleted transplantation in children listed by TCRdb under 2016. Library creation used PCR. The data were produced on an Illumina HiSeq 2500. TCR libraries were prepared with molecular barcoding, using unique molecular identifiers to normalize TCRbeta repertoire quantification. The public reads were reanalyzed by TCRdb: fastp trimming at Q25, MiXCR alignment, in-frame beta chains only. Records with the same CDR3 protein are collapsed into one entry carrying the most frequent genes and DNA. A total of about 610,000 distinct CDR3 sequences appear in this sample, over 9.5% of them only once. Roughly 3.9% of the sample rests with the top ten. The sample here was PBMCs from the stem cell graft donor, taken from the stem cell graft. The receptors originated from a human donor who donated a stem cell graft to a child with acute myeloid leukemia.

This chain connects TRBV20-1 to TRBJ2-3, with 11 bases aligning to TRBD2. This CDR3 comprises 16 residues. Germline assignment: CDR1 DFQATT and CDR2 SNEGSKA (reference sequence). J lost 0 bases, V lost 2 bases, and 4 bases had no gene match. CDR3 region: CSARSGLAESTDTQYF. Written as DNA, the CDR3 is TGCAGTGCTAGATCGGGACTAGCGGAAAGCACAGATACGCAGTATTTT.

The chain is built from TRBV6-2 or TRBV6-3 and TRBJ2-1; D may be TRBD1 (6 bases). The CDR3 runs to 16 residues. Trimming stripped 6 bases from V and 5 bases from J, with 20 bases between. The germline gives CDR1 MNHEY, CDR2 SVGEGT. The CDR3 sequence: CASSPLGQGHHNEQFF. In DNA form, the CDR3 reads TGTGCCAGCAGCCCCCTGGGGCAGGGGCACCACAATGAGCAGTTCTTC.

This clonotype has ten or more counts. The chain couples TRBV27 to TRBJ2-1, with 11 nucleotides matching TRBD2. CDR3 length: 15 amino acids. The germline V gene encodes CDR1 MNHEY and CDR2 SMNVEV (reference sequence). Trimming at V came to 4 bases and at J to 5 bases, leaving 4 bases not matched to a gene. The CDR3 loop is CASSSSGRSHNEQFF. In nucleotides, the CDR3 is TGTGCCAGCAGTTCTAGCGGGAGGAGCCACAATGAGCAGTTCTTC.

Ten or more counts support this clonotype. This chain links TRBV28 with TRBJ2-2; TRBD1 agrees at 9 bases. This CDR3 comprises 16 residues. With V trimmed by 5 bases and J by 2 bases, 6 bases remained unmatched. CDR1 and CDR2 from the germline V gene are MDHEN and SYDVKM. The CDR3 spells CASSPRDRDNTGELFF. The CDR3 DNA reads TGTGCCAGCAGTCCCCGGGACAGGGACAACACCGGGGAGCTGTTTTTT.

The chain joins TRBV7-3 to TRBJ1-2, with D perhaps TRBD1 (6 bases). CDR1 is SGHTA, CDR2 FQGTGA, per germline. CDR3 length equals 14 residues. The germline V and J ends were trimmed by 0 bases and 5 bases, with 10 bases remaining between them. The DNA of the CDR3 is TGTGCCAGCAGCTTAACGTCCGGGACATATGGCTACACCTTC. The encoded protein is CASSLTSGTYGYTF.

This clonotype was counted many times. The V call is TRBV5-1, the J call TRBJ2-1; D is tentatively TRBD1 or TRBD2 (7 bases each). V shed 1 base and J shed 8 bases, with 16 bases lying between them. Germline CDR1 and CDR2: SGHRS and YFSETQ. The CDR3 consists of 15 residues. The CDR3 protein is CASSLQGEGRDEQFF. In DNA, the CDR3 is TGCGCCAGCAGCTTGCAGGGGGAGGGCCGAGATGAGCAGTTCTTC.

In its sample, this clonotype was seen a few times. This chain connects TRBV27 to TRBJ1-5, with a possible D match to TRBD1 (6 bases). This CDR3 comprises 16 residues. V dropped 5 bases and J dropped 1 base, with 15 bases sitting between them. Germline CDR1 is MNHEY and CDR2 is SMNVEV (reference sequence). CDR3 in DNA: TGTGCCAGCAGTGACAACAGGGTTACAAGCAATCAGCCCCAGCATTTT. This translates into CASSDNRVTSNQPQHF.

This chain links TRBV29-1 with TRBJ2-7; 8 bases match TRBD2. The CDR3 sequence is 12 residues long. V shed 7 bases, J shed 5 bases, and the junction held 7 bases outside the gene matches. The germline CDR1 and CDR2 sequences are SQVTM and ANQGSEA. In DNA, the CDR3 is TGCAGCGCGGCTAGCGGGTTCCACGAGCAGTACTTC. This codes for CSAASGFHEQYF.

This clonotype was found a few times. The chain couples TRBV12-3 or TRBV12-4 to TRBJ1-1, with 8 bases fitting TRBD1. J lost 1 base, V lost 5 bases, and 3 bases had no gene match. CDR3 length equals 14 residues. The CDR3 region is CASSRDRRNTEAFF. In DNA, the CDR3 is TGTGCCAGCAGTCGGGACAGGCGGAACACTGAAGCTTTCTTT.